This note documents a single T cell receptor (beta chain) sequence. Its antigen is still unknown. Different DNA sequences within this sample yield the same CDR3. It was with 60 Vbeta and 13 Jbeta primers that the PCR ran. This table comes from immunoSEQ multiplex PCR, and its TCRdb copy is limited to in-frame clones, with some not included. The sample lists 150,000 to 200,000 clones; around four fifths were seen once. These data are taken from a study of cytomegalovirus exposure and HLA in healthy donors. Points from the study as a whole: Researchers reported in a later analysis that common viral pathogens appeared linked to several top clusters.

Regarding donors, all were healthy bone marrow donors. Germline CDR1 and CDR2: LNHDA and SQIVND (reference sequence). The length of the CDR3 is 13 residues. V dropped 3 bases and J dropped 0 bases, with 5 bases sitting between them. This clonotype originated in a middle-aged woman in good health and CMV-seronegative. Sequenced: PBMCs. This chain joins TRBV19 and TRBJ1-1; no definite D call. In DNA, the CDR3 is TGTGCCAGTAGTATTAGCGTGAACACTGAAGCTTTCTTT. It codes for CASSISVNTEAFF.